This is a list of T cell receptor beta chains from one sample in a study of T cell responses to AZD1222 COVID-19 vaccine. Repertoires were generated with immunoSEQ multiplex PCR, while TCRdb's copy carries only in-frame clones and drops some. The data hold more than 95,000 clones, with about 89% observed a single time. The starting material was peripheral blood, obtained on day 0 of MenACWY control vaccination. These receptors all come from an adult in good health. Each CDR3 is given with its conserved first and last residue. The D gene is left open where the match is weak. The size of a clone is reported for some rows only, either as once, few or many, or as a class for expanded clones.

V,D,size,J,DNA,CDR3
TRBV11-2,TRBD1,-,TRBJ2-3,TGTGCCAGCAGCTTTATGGCGGACAGGGCGCCAGATACGCAGTATTTT,CASSFMADRAPDTQYF
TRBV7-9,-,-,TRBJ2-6,TGTGCCAGCAATTGGGCTAAAAGCTCTGGGGCCAACGTCCTGACTTTC,CASNWAKSSGANVLTF
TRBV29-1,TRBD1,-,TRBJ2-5,TGCAGCGTTGAAGATTTCACCGGGACAGGGGAACGGACGTACCAAGAGACCCAGTACTTC,CSVEDFTGTGERTYQETQYF
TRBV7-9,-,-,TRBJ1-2,TGTGCCAGCAGCTTAGGAGCGGGTTATGGCTACACCTTC,CASSLGAGYGYTF
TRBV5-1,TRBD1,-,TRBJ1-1,TGCGCCAGCAGCTCCGGGACAGGCTCTACCCTGGGGACTGAAGCTTTCTTT,CASSSGTGSTLGTEAFF
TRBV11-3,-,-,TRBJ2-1,TGTGCCAGCAGCCAACCCACTCCGGGACCCCTATACAATGAGCAGTTCTTC,CASSQPTPGPLYNEQFF
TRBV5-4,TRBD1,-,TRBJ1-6,TGTGCCAGCAGCAGCGACAGGGCGATTAATTCACCCCTCCACTTT,CASSSDRAINSPLHF
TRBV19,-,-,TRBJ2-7,TGTGCCAGTAGTCCAGCTAGCTCCTACGAGCAGTACTTC,CASSPASSYEQYF
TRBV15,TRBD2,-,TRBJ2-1,TGTGCCACCAGCAGTGGTCTAGCGGGAGGGCCGCTAAGAGGCAATGAGCAGTTCTTC,CATSSGLAGGPLRGNEQFF
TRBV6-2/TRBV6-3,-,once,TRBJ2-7,TGTGCCAGCAGCAACGGGAGCTCAGTAGGGCAGTACTTC,CASSNGSSVGQYF
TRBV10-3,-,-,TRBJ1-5,TGTGCCATCAGTGAGAGTAGCAGCAATCAGCCCCAGCATTTT,CAISESSSNQPQHF
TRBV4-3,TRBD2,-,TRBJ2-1,TGCGCCAGCAGCCAAGCCCTGGGTACTAGCGGGAATGAGCAGTTCTTC,CASSQALGTSGNEQFF
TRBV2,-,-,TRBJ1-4,TGTGCCAGCAGTTACTCCGGGGCCCGGGATGAAAAACTGTTTTTT,CASSYSGARDEKLFF
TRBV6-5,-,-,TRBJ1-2,TGTGCCAGCAGTTACTCCTACAGGGTGGACTATGGCTACACCTTC,CASSYSYRVDYGYTF
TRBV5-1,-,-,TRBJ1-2,TGCGCCAGCAGCCTGGAGGGACCCAACTATGGCTACACCTTC,CASSLEGPNYGYTF
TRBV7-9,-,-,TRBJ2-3,TGTGCCAGCAGCTTAGCGTCTAGTTCAAACACAGATACGCAGTATTTT,CASSLASSSNTDTQYF